The entry that follows covers one T cell receptor beta chain sequence. The entry originates in a study of T-cell reconstitution after alpha-beta-depleted transplantation in children. Germline values: CDR1 SGHTA, CDR2 FQGNSA. The CDR3 sequence is 14 residues long. V dropped 5 bases and J dropped 3 bases, with 13 bases sitting between them. Using unique molecular identifiers, the investigators prepared the TCRbeta library. Each CDR3 protein gets one entry after TCRdb re-called the PCR reads with MiXCR. The table shows 400,000 to 500,000 distinct CDR3 sequences, with under 13% occurring only once. The chain joins TRBV7-2 to TRBJ1-1; D is unresolved. This specimen consisted of PBMCs from the stem cell graft donor, obtained from the stem cell graft. The receptor's source is a human donor who donated a stem cell graft to a child with acute myeloid leukemia. The DNA of the CDR3 is TGTGCCAGCAGCCGGGGAACCCCGGACACTGAAGCTTTCTTT. Its protein product is CASSRGTPDTEAFF.